Listed below are T cell receptor beta chains from one sample, sequenced in a study of blood T cell repertoires in COVID-19. TCRdb's copy holds only in-frame clones and misses some; the assay was immunoSEQ multiplex PCR. The sample has under 250,000 clones, about nine tenths seen once. Sequenced: peripheral blood. The receptor source for this set is a man between 60 and 75 years old who had recovered from COVID-19. CDR3s include the opening cysteine and the closing phenylalanine or tryptophan. The order of the fields is V gene, J gene, D gene, clone size, CDR3 protein, CDR3 DNA. A D gene is named only where the DNA matches it firmly. A clone size is listed for some rows: how often the clone was seen (once, few, many), or a class if it is expanded.

v_gene: TRBV6-5; j_gene: TRBJ2-1; d_gene: -; abundance: medium-sized; CDR3aa: CASMGRGLSYNEQFF; CDR3nt: TGTGCCAGCATGGGGCGGGGCCTCTCCTACAATGAGCAGTTCTTC
v_gene: TRBV9; j_gene: TRBJ2-7; d_gene: TRBD1; abundance: once; CDR3aa: CASSVGADRHSYEQYF; CDR3nt: TGTGCCAGCAGCGTAGGCGCGGACAGGCACTCCTACGAGCAGTACTTC
v_gene: TRBV10-3; j_gene: TRBJ1-5; d_gene: -; abundance: -; CDR3aa: CAIRPDSGNQPQHF; CDR3nt: TGTGCCATCAGACCGGACTCGGGCAATCAGCCCCAGCATTTT
v_gene: TRBV7-7; j_gene: TRBJ2-4; d_gene: TRBD1; abundance: -; CDR3aa: CASREGTDGKNIQYF; CDR3nt: TGTGCCAGTCGCGAAGGGACAGATGGCAAAAACATTCAGTACTTC
v_gene: TRBV15; j_gene: TRBJ2-2; d_gene: -; abundance: -; CDR3aa: CATRGWGLTGELFF; CDR3nt: TGTGCCACCAGGGGGTGGGGCCTGACCGGGGAGCTGTTTTTT
v_gene: TRBV9; j_gene: TRBJ1-1; d_gene: TRBD1; abundance: -; CDR3aa: CASTHGLGQGDGEAFF; CDR3nt: TGTGCCAGCACCCATGGGTTGGGACAGGGGGATGGTGAAGCTTTCTTT
v_gene: TRBV18; j_gene: TRBJ2-7; d_gene: -; abundance: few; CDR3aa: CASSPNYEQYF; CDR3nt: TGTGCCAGCTCACCTAACTACGAGCAGTACTTC
v_gene: TRBV6-4; j_gene: TRBJ2-5; d_gene: -; abundance: -; CDR3aa: CASSPGVGETQYF; CDR3nt: TGTGCCAGCAGTCCAGGGGTCGGAGAGACCCAGTACTTC
v_gene: TRBV5-1; j_gene: TRBJ2-1; d_gene: TRBD2; abundance: -; CDR3aa: CASSLFSGGAYNEQFF; CDR3nt: TGCGCCAGCAGCTTGTTTAGCGGGGGGGCTTACAATGAGCAGTTCTTC
v_gene: TRBV28; j_gene: TRBJ1-2; d_gene: -; abundance: many; CDR3aa: CASSFQAPLSYGYTF; CDR3nt: TGTGCCAGCAGTTTCCAGGCGCCGTTGAGCTATGGCTACACCTTC
v_gene: TRBV9; j_gene: TRBJ1-3; d_gene: -; abundance: -; CDR3aa: CASSVVEGLGGNTIYF; CDR3nt: TGTGCCAGCAGCGTAGTGGAGGGCTTGGGTGGAAACACCATATATTTT
v_gene: TRBV19; j_gene: TRBJ2-7; d_gene: TRBD1; abundance: -; CDR3aa: CASSIRTGDHEQYF; CDR3nt: TGTGCCAGTAGTATAAGGACAGGAGATCACGAGCAGTACTTC
v_gene: TRBV13; j_gene: TRBJ2-1; d_gene: TRBD1; abundance: -; CDR3aa: CASSHTGGGEQFF; CDR3nt: TGTGCCAGCAGTCACACAGGGGGCGGTGAGCAGTTCTTC
v_gene: TRBV27; j_gene: TRBJ1-6; d_gene: TRBD1; abundance: -; CDR3aa: CASSPWTGMVNSPLHF; CDR3nt: TGTGCCAGCAGTCCCTGGACAGGGATGGTGAATTCACCCCTCCACTTT
v_gene: TRBV19; j_gene: TRBJ2-5; d_gene: TRBD2; abundance: once; CDR3aa: CASSSGTSGSKGKTQYF; CDR3nt: TGTGCCAGTAGTTCCGGGACTAGCGGGAGCAAAGGAAAGACCCAGTACTTC
v_gene: TRBV4-1; j_gene: TRBJ1-4; d_gene: TRBD1; abundance: -; CDR3aa: CASSQIGQGDEKLFF; CDR3nt: TGCGCCAGCAGCCAAATCGGACAGGGGGATGAAAAACTGTTTTTT
v_gene: TRBV28; j_gene: TRBJ1-6; d_gene: TRBD1; abundance: -; CDR3aa: CASSLGGQFYNSPLHF; CDR3nt: TGTGCCAGCAGTCTAGGGGGACAGTTTTATAATTCACCCCTCCACTTT
v_gene: TRBV19; j_gene: TRBJ1-1; d_gene: TRBD1; abundance: -; CDR3aa: CASSPLGQGNTEAFF; CDR3nt: TGTGCCAGTAGTCCACTCGGACAGGGGAACACTGAAGCTTTCTTT
v_gene: TRBV18; j_gene: TRBJ1-4; d_gene: -; abundance: once; CDR3aa: CASSPTGIGEKLFF; CDR3nt: TGTGCCAGCTCACCCACAGGGATAGGTGAAAAACTGTTTTTT
v_gene: TRBV4-2; j_gene: TRBJ1-3; d_gene: -; abundance: -; CDR3aa: CASSQEGHGRWTIYF; CDR3nt: TGTGCCAGCAGCCAAGAGGGACATGGCAGGTGGACCATATATTTT
v_gene: TRBV18; j_gene: TRBJ1-2; d_gene: TRBD1; abundance: -; CDR3aa: CASSPMGQGYGYTF; CDR3nt: TGTGCCAGCTCACCAATGGGACAGGGCTATGGCTACACCTTC
v_gene: TRBV27; j_gene: TRBJ1-2; d_gene: -; abundance: -; CDR3aa: CASRTWDTYGYTF; CDR3nt: TGTGCCAGCAGGACCTGGGACACCTATGGCTACACCTTC
v_gene: TRBV7-8; j_gene: TRBJ2-7; d_gene: TRBD2; abundance: -; CDR3aa: CASSLVAASGLPYEQYF; CDR3nt: TGTGCCAGCAGCTTAGTCGCGGCTAGCGGGCTGCCCTACGAGCAGTACTTC
v_gene: TRBV4-1; j_gene: TRBJ1-1; d_gene: -; abundance: -; CDR3aa: CASSQTGSGNTEAFF; CDR3nt: TGCGCCAGCAGCCAAACAGGTTCAGGGAACACTGAAGCTTTCTTT
v_gene: TRBV19; j_gene: TRBJ1-1; d_gene: -; abundance: -; CDR3aa: CASSSPGRGNTEAFF; CDR3nt: TGTGCCAGTAGTAGCCCCGGACGGGGGAACACTGAAGCTTTCTTT
v_gene: TRBV30; j_gene: TRBJ2-6; d_gene: -; abundance: -; CDR3aa: CAGAGTRSGANVLTF; CDR3nt: TGTGCCGGGGCCGGGACACGGTCTGGGGCCAACGTCCTGACTTTC
v_gene: TRBV6-5; j_gene: TRBJ1-5; d_gene: TRBD1; abundance: -; CDR3aa: CASRGTVVWGQPQHF; CDR3nt: TGTGCCAGCAGAGGGACAGTTGTGTGGGGACAGCCCCAGCATTTT
v_gene: TRBV6-5; j_gene: TRBJ2-1; d_gene: -; abundance: -; CDR3aa: CADFPRAASYNEQFF; CDR3nt: TGTGCCGACTTCCCGAGGGCAGCCTCCTACAATGAGCAGTTCTTC
v_gene: TRBV5-5; j_gene: TRBJ2-2; d_gene: -; abundance: -; CDR3aa: CASSLSGITGELFF; CDR3nt: TGTGCCAGCAGCTTGTCCGGGATCACCGGGGAGCTGTTTTTT
v_gene: TRBV6-5; j_gene: TRBJ2-7; d_gene: -; abundance: -; CDR3aa: CASYRGSPGEQYF; CDR3nt: TGTGCCAGCTATAGGGGGTCCCCCGGCGAGCAGTACTTC
v_gene: TRBV3-1/TRBV3-2; j_gene: TRBJ2-2; d_gene: TRBD2; abundance: -; CDR3aa: CASTPRGGTGELFF; CDR3nt: TGTGCCAGCACCCCCCGGGGGGGGACCGGGGAGCTGTTTTTT
v_gene: TRBV5-1; j_gene: TRBJ1-1; d_gene: -; abundance: -; CDR3aa: CASSLSDYLNRNTEAFF; CDR3nt: TGCGCCAGCAGCTTGTCCGACTACCTAAATCGGAACACTGAAGCTTTCTTT
v_gene: TRBV4-3; j_gene: TRBJ2-3; d_gene: TRBD1; abundance: once; CDR3aa: CASSHRTGSTDTQYF; CDR3nt: TGCGCCAGCAGCCATCGGACAGGGAGCACAGATACGCAGTATTTT
v_gene: TRBV10-2; j_gene: TRBJ2-7; d_gene: TRBD2; abundance: once; CDR3aa: CASSEGSSGGYEQYF; CDR3nt: TGCGCCAGCAGTGAGGGATCTAGCGGGGGATACGAGCAGTACTTC
v_gene: TRBV7-8; j_gene: TRBJ2-1; d_gene: -; abundance: -; CDR3aa: CASSKSAGEQFF; CDR3nt: TGTGCCAGCAGCAAGTCTGCAGGTGAGCAGTTCTTC
v_gene: TRBV9; j_gene: TRBJ2-5; d_gene: TRBD2; abundance: -; CDR3aa: CASSVGPSGGAETQYF; CDR3nt: TGTGCCAGCAGCGTAGGCCCTAGCGGGGGGGCAGAGACCCAGTACTTC
v_gene: TRBV5-1; j_gene: TRBJ1-4; d_gene: TRBD1; abundance: -; CDR3aa: CASSLQGASGEKLFF; CDR3nt: TGCGCCAGCAGCTTACAGGGGGCGAGTGGGGAAAAACTGTTTTTT
v_gene: TRBV28; j_gene: TRBJ2-1; d_gene: TRBD2; abundance: few; CDR3aa: CASRRLAGGVNEQFF; CDR3nt: TGTGCCAGCAGGAGACTAGCGGGGGGCGTAAATGAGCAGTTCTTC
v_gene: TRBV5-1; j_gene: TRBJ1-2; d_gene: -; abundance: -; CDR3aa: CASSLSGYGYTF; CDR3nt: TGCGCCAGCAGCTTGTCAGGGTATGGCTACACCTTC
v_gene: TRBV9; j_gene: TRBJ1-4; d_gene: TRBD1; abundance: -; CDR3aa: CASSAYGQGDEKLFF; CDR3nt: TGTGCCAGCAGCGCCTATGGACAGGGAGATGAAAAACTGTTTTTT
v_gene: TRBV5-1; j_gene: TRBJ1-2; d_gene: -; abundance: -; CDR3aa: CASSPLVGAGGYTF; CDR3nt: TGCGCCAGCAGCCCCCTAGTGGGGGCAGGCGGCTACACCTTC
v_gene: TRBV5-5; j_gene: TRBJ2-7; d_gene: -; abundance: -; CDR3aa: CASSLGAGVYEQYF; CDR3nt: TGTGCCAGCAGCTTGGGGGCAGGGGTCTACGAGCAGTACTTC